Following are 32 T cell receptor beta chains from one sample sequenced in a study of PD-1 blockade in classical Hodgkin lymphoma. The data were produced by immunoSEQ multiplex PCR, yet TCRdb's version contains in-frame clones alone and is incomplete. There are 50,000 or so clones in the sample; 90% occur only once, and about 15% lies in the top ten. Time point given: cycle 4 day 1 (C4D1), after less than 7 weeks of nivolumab. After autologous stem cell transplantation all patients relapsed, and prior brentuximab vedotin exposure differed between cohorts. The specimen was peripheral blood mononuclear cells (PBMCs), collected before the fourth cycle of nivolumab. Receptor source: a human donor with classical Hodgkin lymphoma.

This chain uses TRBV27 with TRBJ2-7; D assignment may be TRBD1 or TRBD2 (5 bases each). This CDR3 contains 14 residues. With 3 bases removed from V and 6 bases from J, the gap between germline ends came to 15 bases. Germline V gene lookup returns CDR1 MNHEY and CDR2 SMNVEV (reference sequence). CDR3: CASSFRGVVPEQYF. CDR3 in DNA: TGTGCCAGCAGTTTTAGGGGAGTTGTGCCCGAGCAGTACTTC.

V gene TRBV11-2 combines with J gene TRBJ2-2, with 9 nucleotides matching TRBD1. V shed 4 bases and J 5 bases; nucleotides not matched to a gene: 11. This CDR3 is built from 17 residues. Per the germline V gene, CDR1 is SGHAT and CDR2 is FQNNGV. The CDR3 region is CASSSAKQGAGTGELFF. CDR3 DNA: TGTGCCAGCAGCTCGGCTAAACAGGGGGCGGGTACCGGGGAGCTGTTTTTT.

V usage is TRBV4-1 and J usage is TRBJ2-1; D might be TRBD2 (5 bases). The CDR3 spans 17 residues. Germline loops: CDR1 MGHRA, CDR2 YSYEKL. The V end was cut by 4 bases, the J end by 7 bases, with 23 bases between. CDR3 bases: TGCGCCAGCAGCCTCCCCCTAAGAGGGAGTGGTATGAATGAGCAGTTCTTC. This sequence encodes CASSLPLRGSGMNEQFF.

This chain uses TRBV2 with TRBJ1-1; 7 positions match TRBD1. The germline V gene encodes CDR1 SNHLY and CDR2 FYNNEI. The CDR3 loop spans 14 amino acids. V shed 7 bases and J 4 bases; nucleotides not matched to a gene: 9. The CDR3 nucleotides read TGTGCCAGCAACCGACAGGGCAAGGGCACTGAAGCTTTCTTT. Translated: CASNRQGKGTEAFF.

V is TRBV7-8 and J is TRBJ2-1; 8 bases fit TRBD2. Germline trimming cut 2 bases from V and 4 bases from J; bases unmatched to any gene: 10. CDR1 and CDR2 from the germline V gene are SGHVS and FQNEAQ. This CDR3 is built from 17 residues. The CDR3 sequence is CASSLPRVGTRYNEQFF. The CDR3 coding sequence is TGTGCCAGCAGCTTACCCCGGGTAGGGACTAGATACAATGAGCAGTTCTTC.

The V call is TRBV5-1, the J call TRBJ1-1; perhaps TRBD1 as D (6 bases). With 5 bases removed from V and 0 bases from J, the gap between germline ends came to 17 bases. CDR1 and CDR2 from the germline V gene are SGHRS and YFSETQ. The CDR3 consists of 16 residues. CDR3 coding DNA: TGCGCCAGCAGTTATTCCGGGACAAGCATGAACACTGAAGCTTTCTTT. Its protein is CASSYSGTSMNTEAFF.

The chain uses TRBV9 and TRBJ1-3; D is unclear. This CDR3 region has 15 residues. Per germline, CDR1 SGDLS and CDR2 YYNGEE. Deletions cut 4 bases from V and 0 bases from J, with 11 bases between. CDR3 nucleotides: TGTGCCAGCAGCAACAGCCTCTTCTCTGGAAACACCATATATTTT. It encodes CASSNSLFSGNTIYF. The whole variable domain, filled in from reference TRBV9 and TRBJ1-3, reads DSGVTQTPKHLITATGQRVTLRCSPRSGDLSVYWYQQSLDQGLQFLIQYYNGEERAKGNILERFSAQQFPDLHSELNLSSLELGDSALYFCASSNSLFSGNTIYFGEGSWLTVV.

The chain recombines TRBV6-6 with TRBJ1-2; D gene unclear. Per the germline V gene, CDR1 is MNHNY and CDR2 is SVGAGI (reference sequence). The CDR3 covers 9 residues. The ends were cut back, 8 bases at V and 8 bases at J, with 6 bases in the middle. CDR3 sequence reads: CASLGGYTF. Written as DNA, the CDR3 is TGTGCCAGCTTAGGGGGCTACACCTTC.

The chain has TRBV5-1 and TRBJ2-1; 8 nucleotides line up with TRBD1. The junction had 8 bases not matched to a gene; V was cut back by 4 bases and J by 5 bases. The CDR3 spans 15 residues. Looked up from germline, CDR1 is SGHRS and CDR2 is YFSETQ. Here the CDR3 reads CASSPMGQANNEQFF. CDR3 sequence (DNA): TGCGCCAGCAGCCCTATGGGACAGGCTAACAATGAGCAGTTCTTC.

This rearrangement joins TRBV5-4 to TRBJ2-3, with 8 positions matching TRBD2. The ends lost 4 bases at V and 1 base at J; junction bases unmatched: 8. The CDR3 runs 16 residues. Germline-derived CDR1 and CDR2 are SGHNT and YYREEE (reference sequence). In nucleotides, the CDR3 is TGTGCCAGCAGCGCGGGACTAGATGCGGGCACAGATACGCAGTATTTT. This encodes CASSAGLDAGTDTQYF.

The chain carries TRBV4-1 and TRBJ2-1; TRBD1 agrees at 8 bases. Losses at the gene ends were 2 bases for V and 8 bases for J; bases not matched to a gene: 8. Germline CDR1 and CDR2: MGHRA and YSYEKL. The CDR3 covers 15 residues. CDR3 in amino acids: CASSQIDRGEDEQFF. DNA of the CDR3: TGCGCCAGCAGCCAAATTGACAGGGGCGAGGATGAGCAGTTCTTC.

The sample holds one count of this clone. This chain joins TRBV19 and TRBJ2-1; weak D call: TRBD2 (6 bases). The germline V and J ends were trimmed by 8 bases and 6 bases, with 17 bases remaining between them. The CDR3 spans 14 residues. Germline CDR1 reads LNHDA; CDR2 reads SQIVND (reference sequence). CDR3 in DNA: TGTGCCAGTTCATTAGCGGAGGTCGGCAATGAGCAGTTCTTC. Translation gives CASSLAEVGNEQFF.

The chain links TRBV10-1 to TRBJ2-7, with 9 bases matching TRBD1. CDR1 is WNHNN and CDR2 is SYGVQD in the germline V gene (reference sequence). The V segment lost 0 bases and the J segment 5 bases; nucleotides outside the gene matches: 5. The CDR3 contains 15 residues. CDR3 sequence reads: CASSESGTGLHEQYF. CDR3 in DNA: TGCGCCAGCAGTGAGTCGGGGACAGGGTTGCACGAGCAGTACTTC.

The chain employs TRBV1 and TRBJ2-7; TRBD2 was called by the table and not checked on the DNA. TRBV1 is a listed pseudogene. The CDR3 runs to 12 residues. The CDR3 bases are TGCACCAGCAGCGCTCACTACTACGAGCAGTACTTC. It encodes CTSSAHYYEQYF.

V is TRBV28 and J is TRBJ1-4; tentative D call: TRBD1 (5 bases). Germline V lookup: CDR1 MDHEN, CDR2 SYDVKM. Between the trimmed V and J ends, which lost 5 bases and 5 bases, there was a span of 18 bases. The CDR3 covers 16 residues. CDR3 loop: CASSPAMEGPNEKLFF. In DNA, the CDR3 is TGTGCCAGCAGTCCAGCCATGGAGGGACCAAATGAAAAACTGTTTTTT.

The chain carries TRBV27 and TRBJ2-5; D unresolved. Trimming left V 2 bases short and J 4 bases short, with 5 bases between. Looked up from germline, CDR1 is MNHEY and CDR2 is SMNVEV (reference sequence). This CDR3 spans 12 amino acids. The CDR3 region is CASSLGSETQYF. The CDR3 bases are TGTGCCAGCAGTTTAGGGTCAGAGACCCAGTACTTC.

V and J are TRBV28 and TRBJ1-2; TRBD1 might be the D (6 bases). Trimming pared 7 bases from V and 1 base from J, leaving 19 bases between. There are 16 residues in the CDR3. The germline CDR1 and CDR2 sequences are MDHEN and SYDVKM. This CDR3 reads CASTLQGVWDNYGYTF. The DNA of the CDR3 is TGTGCCAGCACCTTACAGGGAGTGTGGGATAACTATGGCTACACCTTC.

The table lists this clone with a few counts. Other DNA sequences in this sample translate to the same CDR3. The chain links TRBV5-6 to TRBJ2-7, with D possibly being TRBD2 (5 bases). Germline V gives CDR1 SGHDT, CDR2 YYEEEE. CDR3 length: 13 amino acids. Trimming removed 5 bases at V and 0 bases at J, with 9 bases between. CDR3 bases: TGTGCCAGCAGTCCCGAGGGCTCCTACGAGCAGTACTTC. This gives the protein CASSPEGSYEQYF.

The chain has TRBV5-4 and TRBJ2-2; 8 positions match TRBD2. Germline lookup yields CDR1 SGHNT and CDR2 YYREEE (reference sequence). The junction had 9 bases not matched to a gene; V was cut back by 4 bases and J by 4 bases. This CDR3 comprises 16 residues. CDR3 sequence: CASSPAPGGPTGELFF. The DNA of the CDR3 is TGTGCCAGCAGCCCAGCACCGGGGGGGCCCACCGGGGAGCTGTTTTTT.

This chain connects TRBV7-9 to TRBJ2-5; TRBD2 is a possible D gene (6 bases). The length of the CDR3 is 13 residues. Trimming pared 1 base from V and 13 bases from J, leaving 16 bases between. Per germline, CDR1 SEHNR and CDR2 FQNEAQ (reference sequence). The DNA for the CDR3 is TGTGCCAGCAGCTTAGGAGCGGCGGGACTCCGGTACTTC. It encodes CASSLGAAGLRYF.

This clone was seen only a few times. The chain couples TRBV9 to TRBJ2-3; 13 bases are shared with TRBD2. Germline CDR1 is SGDLS and CDR2 is YYNGEE. The length of the CDR3 is 17 residues. J gave up 3 bases and V 0 bases, and 4 bases lay outside the gene matches. The CDR3 spells CASSVEGLAGWTDTQYF. Here the CDR3 DNA reads TGTGCCAGCAGCGTAGAGGGACTAGCGGGATGGACAGATACGCAGTATTTT.

The V gene is TRBV5-5, the J gene TRBJ1-5; D is undetermined. Per germline, CDR1 SGHKS and CDR2 YYEKEE (reference sequence). Deletions cut 4 bases from V and 3 bases from J, with 17 bases between. The CDR3 sequence is 16 residues long. CDR3 protein: CASSLKRQDFNQPQHF. CDR3 coding DNA: TGTGCCAGCAGCCTGAAGAGGCAGGACTTCAATCAGCCCCAGCATTTT.

As DNA, the CDR3 is TGTGCCAGCAGTGAATCCGGGACAGGGGGTAGTCAGCCCCAGCATTTT. Amino acids: CASSESGTGGSQPQHF. The J gene is TRBJ1-5, the V gene TRBV25-1; TRBD1 matches at 11 bases. Losses at the gene ends were 1 base for V and 6 bases for J; bases not matched to a gene: 5. This CDR3 has 16 amino acids. Per germline, CDR1 MGHDK and CDR2 SYGVNS.

The rearrangement links TRBV9 to TRBJ2-5; D might be TRBD1 (6 bases). CDR3 length: 15 amino acids. Between the trimmed V and J ends, which lost 0 bases and 2 bases, there was a span of 11 bases. CDR1 SGDLS and CDR2 YYNGEE come from the germline V gene. The CDR3 loop is CASSVDPGAQETQYF. The CDR3 bases are TGTGCCAGCAGCGTAGATCCAGGGGCTCAAGAGACCCAGTACTTC. The variable domain in full, completed from reference TRBV9 and TRBJ2-5, reads DSGVTQTPKHLITATGQRVTLRCSPRSGDLSVYWYQQSLDQGLQFLIQYYNGEERAKGNILERFSAQQFPDLHSELNLSSLELGDSALYFCASSVDPGAQETQYFGPGTRLLVL.

The chain carries TRBV2 and TRBJ2-1; 11 nucleotides match TRBD2. Germline lookup yields CDR1 SNHLY and CDR2 FYNNEI. The CDR3 sequence is 15 residues long. V was clipped by 6 bases and J by 7 bases; unmatched bases: 8. For the CDR3, the DNA is TGTGCCAGCAGGGATGAACTAGCGGGAGAGAATGAGCAGTTCTTC. Its translation is CASRDELAGENEQFF.

V gene TRBV10-3 combines with J gene TRBJ2-1; 10 bases line up with TRBD2. This CDR3 has 13 residues. The junction had 8 bases not matched to a gene; V was cut back by 11 bases and J by 7 bases. Germline CDR1 ENHRY, CDR2 SYGVKD. CDR3 sequence reads: CAGSGTSENEQFF. CDR3 in DNA: TGTGCCGGTTCCGGGACTAGCGAGAATGAGCAGTTCTTC.

CDR3 DNA sequence: TGTGCCATCAGTGGAGCGGGAGGGCCATACGAGCAGTACTTC. Residues: CAISGAGGPYEQYF. The V call is TRBV10-3, the J call TRBJ2-7, with 10 bases aligning to TRBD2. CDR1 is ENHRY, CDR2 SYGVKD, per germline. Trimming cost V 4 bases and J 4 bases; bases outside gene matches: 4. CDR3 length equals 14 residues.

The CDR3 nucleotides read TGTGCCAGCAGCTTTAGGTTTGATTACGAGCAGTACTTC. Residues: CASSFRFDYEQYF. V and J are TRBV11-3 and TRBJ2-7; D gene uncertain. V was pared by 3 bases and J by 4 bases, with 10 bases between. In germline, CDR1 is SGHNT, CDR2 YENEEA. There are 13 residues in the CDR3.

The rearrangement joins TRBV6-1 to TRBJ1-3; 7 nucleotides match TRBD1. V dropped 7 bases and J dropped 0; count of bases not matched to a gene: 3. This CDR3 comprises 14 residues. In germline, CDR1 is MNHNS, CDR2 SASEGT. The chain's CDR3 is CASMTGSSGNTIYF. CDR3 DNA sequence: TGTGCCAGCATGACAGGGTCCTCTGGAAACACCATATATTTT.

In regard to this clone: Compared with germline, one end of the junction differs, possibly owing to a read error. The CDR3 loop is CAGSVYGNEQFF. In nucleotides, the CDR3 is TGTGCCGGCAGCGTATATGGGAATGAGCAGTTCTTC. This chain uses TRBV9 with TRBJ2-1; D remains unclear. The CDR3 sequence is 12 residues long. The germline CDR1 and CDR2 sequences are SGDLS and YYNGEE.

This rearrangement joins TRBV6-6 to TRBJ1-2; TRBD1 matches at 8 bases. This CDR3 has 14 residues. From germline, CDR1 is MNHNY and CDR2 SVGAGI (reference sequence). With 5 bases clipped from V and 7 bases from J, the junction kept 9 bases outside the gene matches. The CDR3 nucleotides read TGTGCCAGCAGTAAGGGACAGGTTCCTGGTGGCTACACCTTC. Translation: CASSKGQVPGGYTF.

DNA for the CDR3: TGTGCCAGCAGTTGGAGCGGGAGGTCGACCTACGAGCAGTACTTC. Translated: CASSWSGRSTYEQYF. V gene TRBV28 combines with J gene TRBJ2-7; 9 bases fit TRBD2. The CDR3 sequence is 15 residues long. CDR1 is MDHEN and CDR2 is SYDVKM in the germline V gene. After removal of 4 bases from V and 2 bases from J, the junction contained 6 bases not matched to a gene.